These T cell receptor beta chains were read from a single sample in a study of blood T cell repertoires in COVID-19. Profiling relied on immunoSEQ multiplex PCR, and the TCRdb table lists in-frame clones only, not all of them. This table holds about 140,000 clones, 60% to 80% found once. Sequencing was done on a sample of peripheral blood. The source of these receptors is a woman aged 50 to 60 with active or convalescent COVID-19. CDR3s include the opening cysteine and the closing phenylalanine or tryptophan. The D gene is left open where the match is weak. Size values are once, few and many counts, or a class for expanded clones, and some rows have none.

J,size,V,D,DNA,CDR3
TRBJ1-1,NA,TRBV6-5,NA,TGTGCCAGCAGCTATGCAGGGAGGGGCATTGAAGCTTTCTTT,CASSYAGRGIEAFF
TRBJ2-5,NA,TRBV5-4,TRBD2,TGTGCCAGCAGCTCAGCGGGGTACCAAGAGACCCAGTACTTC,CASSSAGYQETQYF
TRBJ2-5,NA,TRBV6-5,TRBD1,TGTGCCAGCAGGCTACACAGGGGGCTGGAGACCCAGTACTTC,CASRLHRGLETQYF
TRBJ2-7,NA,TRBV13,NA,TGTGCCAGCAGCTTAGGTGCGGGGGCAGCCTACGAGCAGTACTTC,CASSLGAGAAYEQYF
TRBJ2-5,NA,TRBV7-2,TRBD1,TGTGCCAGCAGCATGGACAGGGGAGGAGAGACCCAGTACTTC,CASSMDRGGETQYF
TRBJ2-4,NA,TRBV3-1/TRBV3-2,NA,TGTGCCAGCAGCCAAGATGGTGGCAGGGGTAAGGAAAACATTCAGTACTTC,CASSQDGGRGKENIQYF
TRBJ1-1,NA,TRBV3-1/TRBV3-2,NA,TGTGCCAGCAGCCGAGCCCGGTACACTGAAGCTTTCTTT,CASSRARYTEAFF
TRBJ2-2,once,TRBV5-4,NA,TGTGCCAGCAGCTTCGAAGGGAGGGGGTACACCGGGGAGCTGTTTTTT,CASSFEGRGYTGELFF
TRBJ1-1,NA,TRBV7-3,NA,TGTGCCAGCAGCTTAGAGGGAGGGGACACTGAAGCTTTCTTT,CASSLEGGDTEAFF
TRBJ2-5,few,TRBV27,TRBD1,TGTGCCAGCAGTTTACCGACAGGGGGCGAAGAGACCCAGTACTTC,CASSLPTGGEETQYF
TRBJ1-1,NA,TRBV6-5,TRBD1,TGTGCCAGCACCGACAGGGCTATGAACACTGAAGCTTTCTTT,CASTDRAMNTEAFF
TRBJ2-3,NA,TRBV5-4,NA,TGTGCCAGCAGCTTGGTAGGGGCCCTAAGCACAGATACGCAGTATTTT,CASSLVGALSTDTQYF
TRBJ2-1,NA,TRBV7-9,NA,TGTGCCAGCAGCTTCCCTACAGGGGAAGCGGGCAATGAGCAGTTCTTC,CASSFPTGEAGNEQFF
TRBJ1-1,NA,TRBV19,TRBD1,TGTGCCAGCCTGGACAGGGGAAAGGGGACTGAAGCTTTCTTT,CASLDRGKGTEAFF
TRBJ2-5,NA,TRBV7-3,NA,TGTGCCAGCAGCCTCCCCCCCGTAGAGACCCAGTACTTC,CASSLPPVETQYF
TRBJ1-2,NA,TRBV6-6,TRBD1,TGTGCCAGCAGTTACGGACAGGGAGTTTACTATGGCTACACCTTC,CASSYGQGVYYGYTF
TRBJ1-3,NA,TRBV15,NA,TGTGCCACCAGAAGAGGGGCATCTGGAAACACCATATATTTT,CATRRGASGNTIYF
TRBJ1-6,NA,TRBV7-9,TRBD1,TGTGCCAGCAGCTACTTGGGGACAGCTACAAATTCACCCCTCCACTTT,CASSYLGTATNSPLHF
TRBJ2-7,NA,TRBV9,NA,TGTGCCAGCAGCGTTTCCGGGGGGCCGGGGGAGCAGTACTTC,CASSVSGGPGEQYF
TRBJ1-5,NA,TRBV19,TRBD1,TGTGCCAGTACCCTGGGCCAGGGGGGCAATCAGCCCCAGCATTTT,CASTLGQGGNQPQHF
TRBJ1-2,NA,TRBV4-1,NA,TGCGCCAGCAGCCAAGAATGGGCAGGCGGGTACTATGGCTACACCTTC,CASSQEWAGGYYGYTF
TRBJ2-1,NA,TRBV11-2,TRBD2,TGTGCCAGCAGCTTAGTGGTGGGAGGGCCTGACAATGAGCAGTTCTTC,CASSLVVGGPDNEQFF
TRBJ1-6,NA,TRBV2,NA,TGTGCCAGCAGTGTCGAACAGGGCCTTTATAATTCACCCCTCCACTTT,CASSVEQGLYNSPLHF
TRBJ1-4,NA,TRBV11-2,NA,TGTGCCAGCAGCTCTCCTGGCCCAGGAGGGGAAAAACTGTTTTTT,CASSSPGPGGEKLFF
TRBJ2-1,NA,TRBV5-4,TRBD1,TGTGCCAGCAGCTATTACCGGGACAGGGGAAATGAGCAGTTCTTC,CASSYYRDRGNEQFF
TRBJ1-5,NA,TRBV2,NA,TGTGCCAGCAGTGAAGGGGGAGGTCAGCCCCAGCATTTT,CASSEGGGQPQHF
TRBJ1-3,NA,TRBV5-1,NA,TGCGCCAGCAGCCTCGTAGGGGACACCATATATTTT,CASSLVGDTIYF
TRBJ1-1,few,TRBV25-1,NA,TGTGCCAGCAGTGAAAATACAGAGGAAGCTTTCTTT,CASSENTEEAFF
TRBJ1-2,NA,TRBV29-1,NA,TGCAGCGCCTGGGCCCCGGGTGGGGGGGTGTATGGCTACACCTTC,CSAWAPGGGVYGYTF
TRBJ1-2,NA,TRBV7-3,NA,TGTGCCAGCAGCCCCTCGGGGTCGCGCGGCGGCTACACCTTC,CASSPSGSRGGYTF
TRBJ1-2,NA,TRBV19,NA,TGTGCCAGTACCAAAGGACAGCCTCATGGCTACACCTTC,CASTKGQPHGYTF
TRBJ2-1,NA,TRBV6-6,TRBD2,TGTGCCAGCAGTTACTCTAGCGGGGTTATATACAATGAGCAGTTCTTC,CASSYSSGVIYNEQFF
TRBJ1-5,NA,TRBV4-3,NA,TGCGCCAGCAGCCAAGACGGCCGGGGAGGTAATCAGCCCCAGCATTTT,CASSQDGRGGNQPQHF
TRBJ1-1,NA,TRBV5-5,NA,TGTGCCAGCAGCTTGAGGGGTATGAACACTGAAGCTTTCTTT,CASSLRGMNTEAFF
TRBJ2-3,once,TRBV23-1,NA,TGCGCCAGCAGTCTCGGGACTCTAGTATTCACAGATACGCAGTATTTT,CASSLGTLVFTDTQYF
TRBJ2-7,once,TRBV28,NA,TGTGCCAGCAGACGGACGTGGGGCCACGAGCAGTACTTC,CASRRTWGHEQYF
TRBJ2-7,NA,TRBV29-1,TRBD1,TGCAGCGTTGGGACAGGGGTCTACGAGCAGTACTTC,CSVGTGVYEQYF
TRBJ2-1,few,TRBV7-9,TRBD1,TGTGCCAGCAGTACCAGGATGGACAGGGTAGGTGAGCAGTTCTTC,CASSTRMDRVGEQFF
TRBJ2-1,few,TRBV11-2,TRBD2,TGTGCCAGCAGCTCCACTAGCGGCTCCTACAATGAGCAGTTCTTC,CASSSTSGSYNEQFF
TRBJ1-2,NA,TRBV4-3,TRBD1,TGCGCCAGCAGCCAAGATACAGGGGGCCATGGCTACACCTTC,CASSQDTGGHGYTF
TRBJ1-5,once,TRBV19,NA,TGTGCCAGTAGTCCGGGTCGGGGTAGCAATCAGCCCCAGCATTTT,CASSPGRGSNQPQHF
TRBJ1-1,NA,TRBV4-3,NA,TGCGCCAGCAGCCAAGAGAAGGCCGGGAAGAATGAAGCTTTCTTT,CASSQEKAGKNEAFF
TRBJ2-5,NA,TRBV6-5,NA,TGTGCCAGCAGTTACGGGGTCAGTAGGGGGGAGACCCAGTACTTC,CASSYGVSRGETQYF
TRBJ2-1,NA,TRBV7-8,TRBD2,TGTGCCAGCAGCTTATGGGGGAGGGCCAATAATGAGCAGTTCTTC,CASSLWGRANNEQFF
TRBJ2-7,NA,TRBV7-3,NA,TGTGCCAGCAGCTTTCTCGGCAGGGCGACCTACGAGCAGTACTTC,CASSFLGRATYEQYF
TRBJ1-2,NA,TRBV3-1/TRBV3-2,NA,TGTGCCAGCAGCCAACGGCGCGGGGTTAGTGGCTACACCTTC,CASSQRRGVSGYTF
TRBJ2-5,NA,TRBV7-9,NA,TGTGCCAGCAGCTCCGACAGGCTACCCCGGGAGACCCAGTACTTC,CASSSDRLPRETQYF
TRBJ1-5,NA,TRBV19,NA,TGTGCCAGTAGTAAAACTGCGGGGGCGCGGAGTCAGCCCCAGCATTTT,CASSKTAGARSQPQHF
TRBJ2-1,NA,TRBV19,NA,TGTGCCAGTAGTACGATCCGGGGGAATGAGCAGTTCTTC,CASSTIRGNEQFF
TRBJ2-3,NA,TRBV19,TRBD2,TGTGCCAGTAGTCTGGCTAGCGGGAATACAGATACGCAGTATTTT,CASSLASGNTDTQYF
TRBJ1-1,NA,TRBV19,TRBD1,TGTGCCAGTAGTCTGGGGACAGGGTTGAACACTGAAGCTTTCTTT,CASSLGTGLNTEAFF
TRBJ2-1,NA,TRBV6-2/TRBV6-3,NA,TGTGCCAGCAGTCCGGGACTTGACTACAATGAGCAGTTCTTC,CASSPGLDYNEQFF
TRBJ1-1,NA,TRBV28,TRBD1,TGTGCCAGCAGTTTATCGGGACAGCGAGAAGCTTTCTTT,CASSLSGQREAFF
TRBJ1-1,NA,TRBV7-9,TRBD1,TGTGCCAGCAGGGAGACAGGGGACACTGAAGCTTTCTTT,CASRETGDTEAFF
TRBJ1-1,NA,TRBV3-1/TRBV3-2,NA,TGTGCCAGCAGCCACAGGGGCCTGAACACTGAAGCTTTCTTT,CASSHRGLNTEAFF
TRBJ1-5,NA,TRBV10-3,NA,TGTGCCATCAGTGCCAGGGATCAGCCCCAGCATTTT,CAISARDQPQHF
TRBJ1-1,NA,TRBV4-1,NA,TGCGCCAGCAGCTCCGGCGGTGAAGCTTTCTTT,CASSSGGEAFF
TRBJ2-5,NA,TRBV2,TRBD2,TGTGCCAGCAGGCCCGGGACTAGCGGGAGTCTCGAGACCCAGTACTTC,CASRPGTSGSLETQYF
TRBJ2-7,NA,TRBV5-4,TRBD2,TGTGCCAGCAGCTGGGGTAGCGGGAATGCCTACGAGCAGTACTTC,CASSWGSGNAYEQYF
TRBJ1-1,NA,TRBV4-2,NA,TGTGCCAGGCTGACAGCTACTATGGGGATGAACACTGAAGCTTTCTTT,CARLTATMGMNTEAFF